This T cell receptor (beta chain) was recorded in a study of OX40 agonist ivuxolimab in advanced cancers. On this clone: Its antigen remains unidentified.

Trimming stripped 6 bases from V and 5 bases from J, with 17 bases between. Germline CDR1 is MNHEY and CDR2 is SMNVEV (reference sequence). There are 16 residues in the CDR3. Produced via immunoSEQ multiplex PCR; TCRdb's table is partial and in-frame only. The sample consists of over 70,000 clones, roughly three quarters of them appearing once. Findings and caveats of the study: On average, CD8+ T cells showed a greater number of expanded clones than CD4+.

This TCR was sampled from an adult with an advanced solid tumor such as melanoma, head and neck, liver or kidney cancer. V gene TRBV27 combines with J gene TRBJ1-6, with a possible D match to TRBD1 (5 bases). The specimen was CD4+ or CD8+ T cells sorted from blood, collected in a trial of the OX40 agonist ivuxolimab. The CDR3 is CASSSAGGFNNSPLHF. The DNA for the CDR3 is TGTGCCAGCAGCTCCGCTGGGGGGTTCAATAATTCACCCCTCCACTTT.